A single TCR beta chain is shown here with its context. MiXCR was run by TCRdb on the 5' RACE reads, yielding one entry per CDR3 protein. This sample yields approximately 100,000 distinct CDR3 sequences, of which approximately 12% are seen a single time; approximately 40% belongs to the top ten. This sample is part of a study of T-cell memory formation after mild COVID-19. Trimming shortened V by 0 bases and J by 3 bases, and 4 bases separated the two germline ends. The CDR3 spans 14 residues. The germline V gene encodes CDR1 SGHTS and CDR2 YDEGEE. This sequence was found in a man aged 18 to 29 who had mild COVID-19 (a few samples of this study predate the infection). Cell type and time point are not known. The gene calls are TRBV5-8 and TRBJ2-6; D gene unclear. The sequenced sample consisted of PBMCs or a T cell subset sorted from them (not recorded which). CDR3 DNA sequence: TGTGCCAGCAGCTTGGCCGGTGGGGCCAACGTCCTGACTTTC. This translates into CASSLAGGANVLTF.